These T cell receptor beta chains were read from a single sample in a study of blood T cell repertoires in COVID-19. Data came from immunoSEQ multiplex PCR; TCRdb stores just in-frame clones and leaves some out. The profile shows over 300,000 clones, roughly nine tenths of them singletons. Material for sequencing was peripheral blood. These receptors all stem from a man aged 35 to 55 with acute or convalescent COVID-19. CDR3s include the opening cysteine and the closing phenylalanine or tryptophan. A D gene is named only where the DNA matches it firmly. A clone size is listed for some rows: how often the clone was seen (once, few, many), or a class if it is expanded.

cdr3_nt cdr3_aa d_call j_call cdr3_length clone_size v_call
TGCGCCAGCAGCCGAGAGAGACAGAGAGTATATGGCTACACCTTC CASSRERQRVYGYTF NA TRBJ1-2 15 NA TRBV4-1
TGCAGTGCTAGTACATTAGCGGATCCCTCGGGGACCCAGTACTTC CSASTLADPSGTQYF NA TRBJ2-5 15 NA TRBV20-1
TGTGCCAGCATGGTGCCGGGACAGCCTAAGCATTTT CASMVPGQPKHF TRBD1 TRBJ1-5 12 once TRBV6-5
TGTGCCAGCAGTTACGGGGGCGGGGGCTCCTACGAGCAGTACTTC CASSYGGGGSYEQYF NA TRBJ2-7 15 NA TRBV6-6
TGTGCCAGCAGCTTAGCGTGGACTAGCGGGAGGGTTTGGGGAGAGCAGTACTTC CASSLAWTSGRVWGEQYF TRBD2 TRBJ2-7 18 NA TRBV11-2
TGTGCCAGCAGCTTATCAGGGCCCACTGAAGCTTTCTTT CASSLSGPTEAFF NA TRBJ1-1 13 NA TRBV7-9
TGTGCCAGCAGTCTTAACAGGGGTATGAACACTGAAGCTTTCTTT CASSLNRGMNTEAFF TRBD1 TRBJ1-1 15 NA TRBV27
TGTGCCAGCAGCGTTACAGGGAAGTACAATGAGCAGTTCTTC CASSVTGKYNEQFF NA TRBJ2-1 14 NA TRBV3-1/TRBV3-2
TGTGCCAGCAGCCCGTTGAGGCGCACAGATACGCAGTATTTT CASSPLRRTDTQYF NA TRBJ2-3 14 once TRBV27
TGTGCCAGCAGCTTTACGAGGATGAACACTGAAGCTTTCTTT CASSFTRMNTEAFF NA TRBJ1-1 14 few TRBV7-2
TGTGCCAGTAGTATAGATCGTCAAGAGACCCAGTACTTC CASSIDRQETQYF NA TRBJ2-5 13 NA TRBV19
TGTGCCAGCAGAGTCTTAGCGGGGCAGGGCTACACTGAAGCTTTCTTT CASRVLAGQGYTEAFF NA TRBJ1-1 16 NA TRBV28
TGTGCCAGCAGCCCGGACAGCAATGAGCAGTTCTTC CASSPDSNEQFF NA TRBJ2-1 12 NA TRBV5-6
TGTGCCAGCAGGAAGGAGACAGGGCCATACTACGAGCAGTACTTC CASRKETGPYYEQYF TRBD1 TRBJ2-7 15 NA TRBV27
TGTGCCAGCAGCCAAGGACTAGCGGGGGGGCCACGGGAGCAGTACTTC CASSQGLAGGPREQYF TRBD2 TRBJ2-7 16 NA TRBV3-1/TRBV3-2
TGTGCCAGCAGTGTTGCGGGTAGCGCCAACTACGAGCAGTACTTC CASSVAGSANYEQYF NA TRBJ2-7 15 NA TRBV2
TGTGCCAGCAGCCCTCGGGCCGGGACATCCACCTACGAGCAGTACTTC CASSPRAGTSTYEQYF NA TRBJ2-7 16 NA TRBV9
TGTGCCAGCAGCTCTTATACGAACACCGGGGAGCTGTTTTTT CASSSYTNTGELFF NA TRBJ2-2 14 NA TRBV7-3
TGTGCCAGTAGTATCAGGGACAGACTTAATGAAAAACTGTTTTTT CASSIRDRLNEKLFF TRBD1 TRBJ1-4 15 NA TRBV19
TGTGCCAGCAGGGACAGCACAGCGAACACCGGGGAGCTGTTTTTT CASRDSTANTGELFF NA TRBJ2-2 15 NA TRBV9
TGTGCCAGCAGTTCCTGGACAGCTAAAATGAACACTGAAGCTTTCTTT CASSSWTAKMNTEAFF NA TRBJ1-1 16 NA TRBV27
TGTGCCAGCAGCTTAGCGCTAGGCAGGAGGGGTGGCTACACCTTC CASSLALGRRGGYTF NA TRBJ1-2 15 NA TRBV7-2
TGTGCCAGCTCACAGAGGACTAGCGGGAGGAACACCGGGGAGCTGTTTTTT CASSQRTSGRNTGELFF TRBD2 TRBJ2-2 17 NA TRBV18
TGTGCCAGCAGCCGAACCCCGGGAAGAGAGACCCAGTACTTC CASSRTPGRETQYF NA TRBJ2-5 14 NA TRBV16
TGCGCCAGCAGCTTGTCCCCCCCCGGACAGGGTAATTCACCCCTCCACTTT CASSLSPPGQGNSPLHF TRBD1 TRBJ1-6 17 NA TRBV5-1
TGTGCCAGCAGCATAGACAGGGGGGGTCAGCCCCAGCATTTT CASSIDRGGQPQHF TRBD1 TRBJ1-5 14 NA TRBV7-2
TGTGCCAGCAGCGAGGGGGCGCGAGGAGAACAGCCCCAGCATTTT CASSEGARGEQPQHF TRBD1 TRBJ1-5 15 few TRBV2
TGTGCCAGCAGTAGTAGCGGACTAAGCTCCTACGAGCAGTACTTC CASSSSGLSSYEQYF NA TRBJ2-7 15 NA TRBV2
TGTGCCAGCAGTTCCCGACAGGGCAGGAATGGCTACACCTTC CASSSRQGRNGYTF TRBD1 TRBJ1-2 14 NA TRBV28
TGTGCCAGTAGTATGGCCGGGTTCTATAATTCACCCCTCCACTTT CASSMAGFYNSPLHF NA TRBJ1-6 15 NA TRBV19
TGCGCCAGCAGATCAGTTCGAGGGACAGCGCCGAGACACTACGAGCAGTACTTC CASRSVRGTAPRHYEQYF TRBD1 TRBJ2-7 18 NA TRBV23-1
TGCGCCAGCAGCCAACAGGGGGCTGGAGAGACCCAGTACTTC CASSQQGAGETQYF TRBD1 TRBJ2-5 14 NA TRBV4-3
TGTGCCAGCAGCCAAGTCCTCGCGGGGGTCTCTCCAGATACGCAGTATTTT CASSQVLAGVSPDTQYF TRBD2 TRBJ2-3 17 NA TRBV3-1/TRBV3-2
TGTGCCATCAGTGAGTCGATAGGAGGTGAGCAGTTCTTC CAISESIGGEQFF NA TRBJ2-1 13 NA TRBV10-3
TGTGCCAGCAGCGGACCTTGGGGGGCCCTCCACTTT CASSGPWGALHF NA TRBJ1-6 12 NA TRBV9
TGTGCCAGCAGCTTAACGTTAAGAGACCCGACAGGGGAGGTTGTTAATGAAAAACTGTTTTTT CASSLTLRDPTGEVVNEKLFF TRBD1 TRBJ1-4 21 few TRBV7-3
TGTGCCAGCAGTTACGAGGGGCGGGGAGGCTACACCTTC CASSYEGRGGYTF NA TRBJ1-2 13 NA TRBV6-5
TGTGCCATCAGGCAAACAGGGGGCCTTACAGATACGCAGTATTTT CAIRQTGGLTDTQYF TRBD1 TRBJ2-3 15 NA TRBV10-3
TGTGCCAGCAGCTTAACGACAGGGAGTGTGAGCCAAGAGACCCAGTACTTC CASSLTTGSVSQETQYF TRBD1 TRBJ2-5 17 once TRBV11-2
TGTGCCAGCAGCGTCCCAACTAGCGGGGTACACCTTGAGCAGTTCTTC CASSVPTSGVHLEQFF TRBD2 TRBJ2-1 16 NA TRBV9
TGTGCCAGCAGCTTAGATAATTACCCCGCGGAGGGGCTCTACAATGAGCAGTTCTTC CASSLDNYPAEGLYNEQFF NA TRBJ2-1 19 NA TRBV7-9
TGCAGCGTGCCTGGGGCGTTTGGGGCCAACGTCCTGACTTTC CSVPGAFGANVLTF NA TRBJ2-6 14 NA TRBV29-1
TGTGCCAGCATCGCGCGGGGATACGAGCAGTACTTC CASIARGYEQYF NA TRBJ2-7 12 NA TRBV7-9
TGTGCCAGCAGCTCCCAAGTAGCGGCCCGGGGGGCTGAGCAGTTCTTC CASSSQVAARGAEQFF NA TRBJ2-1 16 NA TRBV11-2
TGTGCCAGCAGTTGGGGACCCGGGGGGGGAACAACGGAAGCTTTCTTT CASSWGPGGGTTEAFF NA TRBJ1-1 16 NA TRBV6-5
TGTGCCAGTAGTGCAGGACGGGGAAGGTCTGGAAACACCATATATTTT CASSAGRGRSGNTIYF NA TRBJ1-3 16 many TRBV19
TGTGCCAGCAGCCACCCTTTCGTCGGCGGGGGCCTTAGCACAGATACGCAGTATTTT CASSHPFVGGGLSTDTQYF NA TRBJ2-3 19 NA TRBV14
TGCGCCAGCAGTGAATCGTCAGGGGCCTACAATGAGCAGTTCTTC CASSESSGAYNEQFF NA TRBJ2-1 15 NA TRBV10-1
TGTGCCAGCAGCCGGGTCAATGAGCAGTTCTTC CASSRVNEQFF NA TRBJ2-1 11 NA TRBV5-4
TGTGCCAGCTCACCAGTACGGGAGTCGGAGCAGTACTTC CASSPVRESEQYF NA TRBJ2-7 13 NA TRBV18
TGTGCCAGCAGCGTAGACCCAGGGGTGGGGGGCTACACCTTC CASSVDPGVGGYTF NA TRBJ1-2 14 NA TRBV9
TGTGCCAGCAGTGAAGCTGCGGGTAGGTACACCGGGGAGCTGTTTTTT CASSEAAGRYTGELFF NA TRBJ2-2 16 once TRBV2
TGTGCCAGCAGTGCGGGCCCAGGGGGCACTGAAGCTTTCTTT CASSAGPGGTEAFF TRBD1 TRBJ1-1 14 many TRBV6-4
TGTGCCAGCAGTGACGGGACAGGGGGCACCCGCTCCTACAATGAGCAGTTCTTC CASSDGTGGTRSYNEQFF TRBD1 TRBJ2-1 18 few TRBV6-4
TGTGCCAGCAGTTACTCGTGGAGATACTCTGGAAACACCATATATTTT CASSYSWRYSGNTIYF NA TRBJ1-3 16 once TRBV6-2/TRBV6-3